The 7 T cell receptor beta chains in this list originate from one sample, sequenced in a study of identical twins. Each CDR3 protein gets one entry after TCRdb re-called the 5' RACE reads with MiXCR. The sample consists of about 520,000 distinct CDR3 sequences, 20% to 25% of them appearing once. These data were also reused for a study on T cells expressing NK-cell markers.

The sequenced material came from CD4+ T cells sorted from blood. Receptors originate from a young woman in good health.

The chain couples TRBV29-1 to TRBJ2-5; either TRBD1 or TRBD2 may fit D (5 bases each). The CDR3 runs 13 residues. V gave up 7 bases and J gave up 4 bases, with 16 bases separating them. The germline V gene encodes CDR1 SQVTM and CDR2 ANQGSEA. The CDR3, as DNA: TGCAGCGCCCGACGGGGCGTGGCAGAGACCCAGTACTTC. It specifies CSARRGVAETQYF.

This clonotype was detected only a few times. The J gene is TRBJ1-2, the V gene TRBV12-3 or TRBV12-4; D uncertain. The CDR3 length is 13 residues. Trimming took 7 bases from V and 6 from J, leaving 15 bases between them. Here the CDR3 reads CASTWGLGDGYTF. The CDR3 DNA reads TGTGCCAGCACCTGGGGTCTGGGCGATGGCTACACCTTC.

V usage is TRBV6-4 and J usage is TRBJ2-1; 7 bases fit TRBD1. Trimming took 5 bases from V and 0 from J; bases not matched to a gene: 4. There are 15 residues in the CDR3. Germline V gives CDR1 MRHNA, CDR2 SNTAGT. The CDR3 DNA reads as TGTGCCAGCAGTCCGGACAGGACCTCCTACAATGAGCAGTTCTTC. Translation gives CASSPDRTSYNEQFF.

This clonotype was seen a few times. The CDR3 DNA is TGCGCCAGCAGCGAGATAGTAGGGGCCATGGATGGCTACACCTTC. Translation gives CASSEIVGAMDGYTF. The rearrangement uses TRBV5-1 and TRBJ1-2, with a possible D match to TRBD1 (5 bases). Germline CDR1 reads SGHRS; CDR2 reads YFSETQ. This CDR3 is 15 amino acids long. Between the trimmed V and J ends, which lost 4 bases and 6 bases, there was a span of 19 bases. Variable domain in full (rest from reference TRBV5-1 and TRBJ1-2): KAGVTQTPRYLIKTRGQQVTLSCSPISGHRSVSWYQQTPGQGLQFLFEYFSETQRNKGNFPGRFSGRQFSNSRSEMNVSTLELGDSALYLCASSEIVGAMDGYTFGSGTRLTVV.

The chain joins TRBV7-9 to TRBJ2-7; D remains ambiguous. With 5 bases removed from V and 6 bases from J, the gap between germline ends came to 11 bases. Germline V CDR1 and CDR2: SEHNR, FQNEAQ (reference sequence). This CDR3 has 12 residues. The CDR3 protein is CASSPSLAEQYF. CDR3 DNA: TGTGCCAGCAGCCCGAGCCTCGCCGAGCAGTACTTC. Complete variable domain (other parts from reference TRBV7-9 and TRBJ2-7): DTGVSQNPRHKITKRGQNVTFRCDPISEHNRLYWYRQTLGQGPEFLTYFQNEAQLEKSRLLSDRFSAERPKGSFSTLEIQRTEQGDSAMYLCASSPSLAEQYFGPGTRLTVT.

Many counts were recorded for this clonotype. The rearrangement links TRBV24-1 to TRBJ2-7, with D perhaps TRBD1 or TRBD2 (6 bases each). The CDR3 sequence is 14 residues long. The germline V gene encodes CDR1 KGHDR and CDR2 SFDVKD. Trimming removed 7 bases at V and 3 bases at J, with 15 bases between. The CDR3 region is CATSPRGTHYEQYF. The CDR3 DNA reads as TGTGCCACCAGCCCCCGGGGGACACACTACGAGCAGTACTTC.

The genes are TRBV20-1 and TRBJ1-6; possibly TRBD1 for D (5 bases). This CDR3 contains 15 residues. The V and J ends lost 6 bases and 6 bases respectively, with 18 bases between them. Germline CDR1 and CDR2: DFQATT and SNEGSKA (reference sequence). The chain's CDR3 is CSARAQGGGNSPLHF. Here the CDR3 DNA reads TGCAGTGCCAGGGCCCAGGGCGGTGGTAATTCACCCCTCCACTTT.